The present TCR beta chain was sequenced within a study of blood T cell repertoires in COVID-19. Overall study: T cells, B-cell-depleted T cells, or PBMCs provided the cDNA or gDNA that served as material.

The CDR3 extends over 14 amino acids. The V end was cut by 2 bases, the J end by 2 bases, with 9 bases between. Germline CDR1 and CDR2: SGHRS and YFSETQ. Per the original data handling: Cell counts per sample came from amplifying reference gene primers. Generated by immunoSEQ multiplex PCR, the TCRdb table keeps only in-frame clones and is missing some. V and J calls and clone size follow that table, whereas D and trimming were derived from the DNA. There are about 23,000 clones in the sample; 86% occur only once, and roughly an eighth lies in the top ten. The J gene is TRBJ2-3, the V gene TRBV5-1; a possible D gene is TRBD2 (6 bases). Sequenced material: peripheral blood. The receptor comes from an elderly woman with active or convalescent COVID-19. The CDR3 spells CASSFGGHTDTQYF. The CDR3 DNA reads TGCGCCAGCAGCTTCGGGGGTCACACAGATACGCAGTATTTT.